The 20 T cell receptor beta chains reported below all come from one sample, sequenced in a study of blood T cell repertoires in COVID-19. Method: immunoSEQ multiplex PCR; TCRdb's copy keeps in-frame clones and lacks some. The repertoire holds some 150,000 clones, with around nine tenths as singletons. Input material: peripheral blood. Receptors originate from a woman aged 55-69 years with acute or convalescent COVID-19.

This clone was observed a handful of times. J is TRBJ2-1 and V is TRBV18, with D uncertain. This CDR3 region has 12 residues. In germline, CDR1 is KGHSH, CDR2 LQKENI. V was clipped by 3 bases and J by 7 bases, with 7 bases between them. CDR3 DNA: TGTGCCAGCTCACCCTCTAGGAATGAGCAGTTCTTC. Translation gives CASSPSRNEQFF. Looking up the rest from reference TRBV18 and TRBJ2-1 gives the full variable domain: NAGVMQNPRHLVRRRGQEARLRCSPMKGHSHVYWYRQLPEEGLKFMVYLQKENIIDESGMPKERFSAEFPKEGPSILRIQQVVRGDSAAYFCASSPSRNEQFFGPGTRLTVL.

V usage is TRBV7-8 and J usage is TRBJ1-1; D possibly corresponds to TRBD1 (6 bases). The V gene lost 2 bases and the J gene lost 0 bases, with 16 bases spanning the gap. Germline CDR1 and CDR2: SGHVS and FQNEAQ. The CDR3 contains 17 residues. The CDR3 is CASSLLRLPGVNTEAFF. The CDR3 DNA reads TGTGCCAGCAGCTTATTGAGGTTGCCAGGGGTGAACACTGAAGCTTTCTTT.

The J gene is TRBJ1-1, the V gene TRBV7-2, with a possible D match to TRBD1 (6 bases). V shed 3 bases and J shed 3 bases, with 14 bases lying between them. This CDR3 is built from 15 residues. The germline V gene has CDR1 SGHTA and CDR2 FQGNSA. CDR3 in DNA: TGTGCCAGCAGCTTCGGCAGGGGTCGGGACACTGAAGCTTTCTTT. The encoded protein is CASSFGRGRDTEAFF.

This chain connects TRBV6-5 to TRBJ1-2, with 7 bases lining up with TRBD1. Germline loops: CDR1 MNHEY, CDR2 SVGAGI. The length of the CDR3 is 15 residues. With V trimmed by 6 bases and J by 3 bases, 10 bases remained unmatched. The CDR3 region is CASSPTGPTHYGYTF. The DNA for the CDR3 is TGTGCCAGCAGCCCGACAGGGCCCACCCACTATGGCTACACCTTC.

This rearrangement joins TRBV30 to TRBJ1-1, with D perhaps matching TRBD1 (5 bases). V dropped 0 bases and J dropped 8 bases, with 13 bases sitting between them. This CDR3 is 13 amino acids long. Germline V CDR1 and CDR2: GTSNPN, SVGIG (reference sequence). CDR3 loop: CAWSVRIGVEAFF. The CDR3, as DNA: TGTGCCTGGAGTGTAAGAATAGGGGTCGAAGCTTTCTTT.

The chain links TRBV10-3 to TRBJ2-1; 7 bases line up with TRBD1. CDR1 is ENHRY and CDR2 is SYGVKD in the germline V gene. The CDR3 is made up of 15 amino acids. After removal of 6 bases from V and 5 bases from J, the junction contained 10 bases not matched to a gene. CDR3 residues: CAIRGDRDGNNEQFF. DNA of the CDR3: TGTGCCATCAGGGGCGACAGGGACGGGAACAATGAGCAGTTCTTC.

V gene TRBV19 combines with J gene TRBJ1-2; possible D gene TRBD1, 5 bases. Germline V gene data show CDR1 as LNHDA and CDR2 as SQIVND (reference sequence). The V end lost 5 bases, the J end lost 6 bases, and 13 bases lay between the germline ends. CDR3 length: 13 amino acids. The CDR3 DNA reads TGTGCCAGTAGTCAGACAGCTGCGGATGGCTACACCTTC. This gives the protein CASSQTAADGYTF.

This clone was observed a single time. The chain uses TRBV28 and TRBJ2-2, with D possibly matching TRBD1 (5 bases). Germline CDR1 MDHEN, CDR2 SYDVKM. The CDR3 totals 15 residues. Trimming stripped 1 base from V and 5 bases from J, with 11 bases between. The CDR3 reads CASSLFRARTGELFF. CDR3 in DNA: TGTGCCAGCAGTTTATTCAGGGCCAGGACCGGGGAGCTGTTTTTT.

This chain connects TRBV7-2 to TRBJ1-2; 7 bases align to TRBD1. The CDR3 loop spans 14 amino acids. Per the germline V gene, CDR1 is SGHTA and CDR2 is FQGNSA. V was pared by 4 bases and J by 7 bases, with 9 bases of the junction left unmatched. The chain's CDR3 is CASSSSEGAGGYTF. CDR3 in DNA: TGTGCCAGCAGCTCTAGCGAGGGGGCGGGTGGCTACACCTTC.

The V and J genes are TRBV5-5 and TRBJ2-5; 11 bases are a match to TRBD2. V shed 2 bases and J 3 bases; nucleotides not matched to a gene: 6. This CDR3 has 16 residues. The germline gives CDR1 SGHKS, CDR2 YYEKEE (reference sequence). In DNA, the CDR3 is TGTGCCAGCAGCTTAAAATCGACTAGCGGGGAAGAGACCCAGTACTTC. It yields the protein CASSLKSTSGEETQYF.

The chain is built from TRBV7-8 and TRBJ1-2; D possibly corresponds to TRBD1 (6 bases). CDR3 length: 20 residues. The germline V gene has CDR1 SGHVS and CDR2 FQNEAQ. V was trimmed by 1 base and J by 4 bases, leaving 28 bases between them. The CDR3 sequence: CASSLVSIGTSSPVTYGYTF. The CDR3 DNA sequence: TGTGCCAGCAGCTTAGTGAGTATCGGGACATCAAGCCCGGTCACCTATGGCTACACCTTC.

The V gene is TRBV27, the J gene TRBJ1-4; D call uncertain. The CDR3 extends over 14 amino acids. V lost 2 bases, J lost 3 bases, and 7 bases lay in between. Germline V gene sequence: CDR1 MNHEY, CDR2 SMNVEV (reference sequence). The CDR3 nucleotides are TGTGCCAGCAGTTTAATCCGAGCTAATGAAAAACTGTTTTTT. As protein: CASSLIRANEKLFF.

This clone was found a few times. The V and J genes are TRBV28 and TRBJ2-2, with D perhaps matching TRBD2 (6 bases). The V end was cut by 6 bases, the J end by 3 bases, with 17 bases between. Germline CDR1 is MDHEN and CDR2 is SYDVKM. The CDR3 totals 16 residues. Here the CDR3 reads CASRLGGASDTGELFF. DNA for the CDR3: TGTGCCAGCAGACTAGGCGGGGCGTCGGACACCGGGGAGCTGTTTTTT. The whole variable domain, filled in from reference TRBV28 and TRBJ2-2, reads DVKVTQSSRYLVKRTGEKVFLECVQDMDHENMFWYRQDPGLGLRLIYFSYDVKMKEKGDIPEGYSVSREKKERFSLILESASTNQTSMYLCASRLGGASDTGELFFGEGSRLTVL.

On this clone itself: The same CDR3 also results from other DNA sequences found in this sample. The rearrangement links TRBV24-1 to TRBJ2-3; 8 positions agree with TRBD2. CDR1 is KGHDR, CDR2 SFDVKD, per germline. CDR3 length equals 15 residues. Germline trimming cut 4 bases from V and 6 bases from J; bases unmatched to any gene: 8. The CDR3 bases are TGTGCCACCAGTGACCCCAGCGGGGGAACTGATACGCAGTATTTT. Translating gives CATSDPSGGTDTQYF.

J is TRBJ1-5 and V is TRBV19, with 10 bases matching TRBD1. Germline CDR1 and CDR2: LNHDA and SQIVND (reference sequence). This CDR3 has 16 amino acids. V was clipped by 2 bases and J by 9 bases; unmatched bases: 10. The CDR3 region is CASSIFGQGDVRPQHF. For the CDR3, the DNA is TGTGCCAGTAGTATATTCGGACAGGGGGACGTGAGGCCCCAGCATTTT.

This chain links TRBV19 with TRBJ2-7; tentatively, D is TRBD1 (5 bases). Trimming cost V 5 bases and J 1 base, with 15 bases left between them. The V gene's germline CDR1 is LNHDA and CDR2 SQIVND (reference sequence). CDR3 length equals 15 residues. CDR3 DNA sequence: TGTGCCAGTAGTGACGGACATCGGGCATCCTACGAGCAGTACTTC. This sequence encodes CASSDGHRASYEQYF.

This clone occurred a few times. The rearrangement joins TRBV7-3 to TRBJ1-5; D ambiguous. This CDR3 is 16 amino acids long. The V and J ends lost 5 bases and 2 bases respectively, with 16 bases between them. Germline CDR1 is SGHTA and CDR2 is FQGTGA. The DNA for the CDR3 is TGTGCCAGCAGCGCCGGGAGCCGAGGAGGCAATCAGCCCCAGCATTTT. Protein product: CASSAGSRGGNQPQHF.

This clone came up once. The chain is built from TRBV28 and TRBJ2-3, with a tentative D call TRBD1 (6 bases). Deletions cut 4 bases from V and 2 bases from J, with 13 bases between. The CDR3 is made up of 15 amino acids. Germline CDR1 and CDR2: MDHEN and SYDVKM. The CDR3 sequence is CASSSTGIPTDTQYF. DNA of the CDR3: TGTGCCAGCAGTTCCACAGGGATACCCACAGATACGCAGTATTTT.

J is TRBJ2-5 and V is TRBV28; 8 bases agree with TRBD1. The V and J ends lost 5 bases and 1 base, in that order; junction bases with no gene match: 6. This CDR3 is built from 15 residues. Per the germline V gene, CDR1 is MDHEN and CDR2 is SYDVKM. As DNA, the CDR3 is TGTGCCAGCAGTCAACCGACAGGGGCCCAAGAGACCCAGTACTTC. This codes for CASSQPTGAQETQYF.

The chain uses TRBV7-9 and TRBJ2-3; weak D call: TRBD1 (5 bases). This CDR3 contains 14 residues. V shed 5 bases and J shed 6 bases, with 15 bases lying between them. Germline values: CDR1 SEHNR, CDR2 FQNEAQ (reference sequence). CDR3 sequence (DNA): TGTGCCAGCAGCGTGGCAGTTGGGGCGGATACGCAGTATTTT. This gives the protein CASSVAVGADTQYF.